The T cell receptor (beta chain) under discussion was sequenced for a study of identifying expanded T cells in peripheral blood. The V gene's germline CDR1 is SGHAT and CDR2 FQNNGV. Trimming removed 4 bases from V and 4 bases from J, with 18 bases in between. The CDR3 sequence is 16 residues long. Notes on the study in general: Roughly two-week clone count variance significantly increased as total template count grew. Technical replicates showed about 1.1 changed clones; two weeks about 16.4; four weeks 19.

No infections or other immune events were documented during collection. Profiling relied on immunoSEQ multiplex PCR, and the TCRdb table lists in-frame clones only, not all of them. The sample has 80,000 or so clones, about 83% seen once. Notes on this clone: No antigen is known for it.

Sequenced: blood. The rearrangement uses TRBV11-2 and TRBJ2-3, with D possibly TRBD1 on 6 matching bases. The clonotype was recovered from a person aged 18 to 75 in good health. The CDR3 region has the DNA TGTGCCAGCAGCTACGAATTCGGACAGTCTTCAGATACGCAGTATTTT. Amino acids: CASSYEFGQSSDTQYF.